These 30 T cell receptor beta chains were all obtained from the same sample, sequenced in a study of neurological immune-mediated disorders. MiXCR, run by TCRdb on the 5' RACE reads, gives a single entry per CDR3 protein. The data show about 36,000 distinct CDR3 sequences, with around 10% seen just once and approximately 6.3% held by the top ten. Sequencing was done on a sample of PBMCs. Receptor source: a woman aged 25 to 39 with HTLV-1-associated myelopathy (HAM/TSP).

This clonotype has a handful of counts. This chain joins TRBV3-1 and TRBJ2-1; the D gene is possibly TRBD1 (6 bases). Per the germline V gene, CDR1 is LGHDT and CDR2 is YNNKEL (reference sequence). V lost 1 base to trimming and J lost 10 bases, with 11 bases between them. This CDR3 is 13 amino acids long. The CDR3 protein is CASSQAPRGEQFF. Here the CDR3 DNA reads TGTGCCAGCAGCCAAGCCCCGAGGGGGGAGCAGTTCTTC.

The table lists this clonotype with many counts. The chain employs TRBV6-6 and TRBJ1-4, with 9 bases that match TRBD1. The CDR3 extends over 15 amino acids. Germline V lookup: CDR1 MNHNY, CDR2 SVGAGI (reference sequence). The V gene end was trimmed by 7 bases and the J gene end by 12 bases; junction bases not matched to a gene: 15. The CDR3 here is CASKNPPGQGKELFF. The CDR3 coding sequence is TGTGCCAGCAAGAATCCCCCCGGACAGGGGAAAGAACTGTTTTTT.

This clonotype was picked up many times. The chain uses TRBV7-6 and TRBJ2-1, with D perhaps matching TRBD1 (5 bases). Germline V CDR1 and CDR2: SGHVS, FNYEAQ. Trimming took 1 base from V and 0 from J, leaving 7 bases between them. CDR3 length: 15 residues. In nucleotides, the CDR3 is TGTGCCAGCAGCTTAGGACAGCACTCCTACAATGAGCAGTTCTTC. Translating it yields CASSLGQHSYNEQFF.

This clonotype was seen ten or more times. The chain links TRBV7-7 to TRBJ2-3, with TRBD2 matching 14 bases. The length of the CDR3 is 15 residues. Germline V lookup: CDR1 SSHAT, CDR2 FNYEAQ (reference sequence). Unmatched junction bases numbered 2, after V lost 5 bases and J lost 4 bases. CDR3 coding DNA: TGTGCCAGCAGCGCGGGACTAGCGGGGGCAGATACGCAGTATTTT. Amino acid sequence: CASSAGLAGADTQYF.

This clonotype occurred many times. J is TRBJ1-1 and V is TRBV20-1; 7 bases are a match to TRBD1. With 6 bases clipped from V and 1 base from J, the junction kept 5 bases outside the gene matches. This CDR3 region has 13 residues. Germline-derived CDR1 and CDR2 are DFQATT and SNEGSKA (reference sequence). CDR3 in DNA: TGCAGTGCAAGGACAGGACCGAACACTGAAGCTTTCTTT. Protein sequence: CSARTGPNTEAFF.

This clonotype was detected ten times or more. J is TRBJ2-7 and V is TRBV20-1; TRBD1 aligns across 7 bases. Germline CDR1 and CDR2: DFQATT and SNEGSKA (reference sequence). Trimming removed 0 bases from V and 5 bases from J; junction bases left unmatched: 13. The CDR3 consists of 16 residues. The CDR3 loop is CSARDWGTGAGDEQYF. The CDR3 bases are TGCAGTGCTAGAGATTGGGGAACAGGGGCGGGCGACGAGCAGTACTTC.

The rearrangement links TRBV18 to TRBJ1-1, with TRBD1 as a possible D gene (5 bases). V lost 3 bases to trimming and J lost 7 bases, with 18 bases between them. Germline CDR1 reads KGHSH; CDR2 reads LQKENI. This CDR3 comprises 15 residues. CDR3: CASSPQDKVFGEAFF. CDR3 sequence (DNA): TGTGCCAGCTCACCCCAGGACAAAGTATTTGGTGAAGCTTTCTTT. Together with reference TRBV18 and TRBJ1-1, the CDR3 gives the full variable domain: NAGVMQNPRHLVRRRGQEARLRCSPMKGHSHVYWYRQLPEEGLKFMVYLQKENIIDESGMPKERFSAEFPKEGPSILRIQQVVRGDSAAYFCASSPQDKVFGEAFFGQGTRLTVV.

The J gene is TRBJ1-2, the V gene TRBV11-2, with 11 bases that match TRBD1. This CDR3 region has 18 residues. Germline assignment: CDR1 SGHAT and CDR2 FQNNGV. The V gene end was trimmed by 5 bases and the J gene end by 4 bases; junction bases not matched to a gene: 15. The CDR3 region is CASSPWFPGTGGIYGYTF. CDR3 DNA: TGTGCCAGCAGCCCCTGGTTCCCCGGGACAGGGGGAATCTATGGCTACACCTTC.

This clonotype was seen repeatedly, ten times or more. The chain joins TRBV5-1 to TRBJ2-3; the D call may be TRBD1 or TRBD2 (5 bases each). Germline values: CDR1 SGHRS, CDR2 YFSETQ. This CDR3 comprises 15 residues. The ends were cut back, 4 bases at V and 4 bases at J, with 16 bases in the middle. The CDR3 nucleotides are TGCGCCAGCAGCAGCCGGGACGGAAGATCAGATACGCAGTATTTT. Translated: CASSSRDGRSDTQYF. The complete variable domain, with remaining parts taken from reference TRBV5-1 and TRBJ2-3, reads KAGVTQTPRYLIKTRGQQVTLSCSPISGHRSVSWYQQTPGQGLQFLFEYFSETQRNKGNFPGRFSGRQFSNSRSEMNVSTLELGDSALYLCASSSRDGRSDTQYFGPGTRLTVL.

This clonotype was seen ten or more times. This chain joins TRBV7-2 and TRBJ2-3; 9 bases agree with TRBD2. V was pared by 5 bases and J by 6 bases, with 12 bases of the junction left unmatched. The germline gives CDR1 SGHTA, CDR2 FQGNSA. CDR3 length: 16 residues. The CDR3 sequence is CASSTVPQRGVDTQYF. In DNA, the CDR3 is TGTGCCAGCAGCACAGTCCCCCAGCGGGGGGTCGATACGCAGTATTTT.

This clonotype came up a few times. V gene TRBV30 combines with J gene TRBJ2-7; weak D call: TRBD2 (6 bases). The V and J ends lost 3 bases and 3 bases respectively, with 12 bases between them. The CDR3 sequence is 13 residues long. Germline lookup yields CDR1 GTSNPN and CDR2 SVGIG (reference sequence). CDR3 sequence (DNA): TGTGCCTGGAGCGCGGGACGGGGCTACGAGCAGTACTTC. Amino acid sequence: CAWSAGRGYEQYF.

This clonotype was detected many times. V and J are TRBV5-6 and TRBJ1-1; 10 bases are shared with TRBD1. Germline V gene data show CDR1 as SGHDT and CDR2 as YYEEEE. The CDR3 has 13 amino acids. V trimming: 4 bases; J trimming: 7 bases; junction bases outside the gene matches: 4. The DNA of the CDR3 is TGTGCCAGCAGCACGACAGGGGGCGATGAAGCTTTCTTT. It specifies CASSTTGGDEAFF.

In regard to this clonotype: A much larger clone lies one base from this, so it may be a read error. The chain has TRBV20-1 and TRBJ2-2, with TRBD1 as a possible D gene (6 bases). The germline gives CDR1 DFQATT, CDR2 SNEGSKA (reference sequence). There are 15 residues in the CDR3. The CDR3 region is CSANDRTANIGELFF. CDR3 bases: TGCAGTGCCAACGACAGGACCGCGAACATCGGGGAGCTGTTTTTT.

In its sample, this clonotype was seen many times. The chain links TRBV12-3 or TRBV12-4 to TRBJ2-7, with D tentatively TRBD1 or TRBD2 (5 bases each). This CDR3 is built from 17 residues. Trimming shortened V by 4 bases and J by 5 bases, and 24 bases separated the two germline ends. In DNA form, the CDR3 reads TGTGCCAGCAGTTACGGGGTACCAGGGAGTTCGATCCACGAGCAGTACTTC. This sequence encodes CASSYGVPGSSIHEQYF.

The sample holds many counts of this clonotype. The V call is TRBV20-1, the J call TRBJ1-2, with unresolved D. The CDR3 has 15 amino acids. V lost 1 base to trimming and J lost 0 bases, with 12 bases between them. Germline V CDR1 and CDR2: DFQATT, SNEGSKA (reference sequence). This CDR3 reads CSARGYGPANYGYTF. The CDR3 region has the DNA TGCAGTGCTAGAGGATACGGACCAGCTAACTATGGCTACACCTTC.

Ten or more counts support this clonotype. The CDR3: CASSLGVGTGGGYTF. In DNA, the CDR3 is TGTGCCAGCAGCTTAGGCGTCGGGACCGGGGGTGGCTACACCTTC. The chain links TRBV13 to TRBJ1-2, with D perhaps TRBD1 (5 bases). V lost 0 bases to trimming and J lost 7 bases, with 15 bases between them. Germline values: CDR1 PRHDT, CDR2 FYEKMQ (reference sequence). This CDR3 is 15 amino acids long.

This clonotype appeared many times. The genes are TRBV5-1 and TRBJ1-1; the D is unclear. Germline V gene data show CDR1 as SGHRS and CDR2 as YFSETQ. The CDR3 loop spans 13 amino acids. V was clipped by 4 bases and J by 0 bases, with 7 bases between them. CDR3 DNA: TGCGCCAGCAGCGATCAGTTGAACACTGAAGCTTTCTTT. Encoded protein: CASSDQLNTEAFF.

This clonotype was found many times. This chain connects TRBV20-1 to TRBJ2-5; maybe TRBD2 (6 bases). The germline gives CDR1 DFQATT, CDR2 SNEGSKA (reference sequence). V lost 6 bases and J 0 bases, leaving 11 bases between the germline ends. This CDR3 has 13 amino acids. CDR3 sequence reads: CSAPRGNQETQYF. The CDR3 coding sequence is TGCAGTGCACCTCGGGGGAACCAAGAGACCCAGTACTTC.

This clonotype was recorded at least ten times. The CDR3 nucleotides are TGTGCCAGCAGACGTCAGGGTTCTAGGACTGAAGCTTTCTTT. Translated: CASRRQGSRTEAFF. The chain combines TRBV27 with TRBJ1-1; a weak D match, TRBD1 (5 bases). V was shortened by 6 bases and J by 5 bases, with 16 bases between the two germline ends. The CDR3 spans 14 residues. CDR1 is MNHEY and CDR2 is SMNVEV in the germline V gene (reference sequence).

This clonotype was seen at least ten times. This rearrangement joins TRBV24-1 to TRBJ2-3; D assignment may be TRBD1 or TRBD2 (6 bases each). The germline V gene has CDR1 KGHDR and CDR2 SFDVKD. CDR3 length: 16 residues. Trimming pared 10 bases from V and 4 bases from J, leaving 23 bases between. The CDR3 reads CATSDGGRGQADTQYF. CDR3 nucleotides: TGTGCCACGAGCGATGGGGGGCGAGGTCAGGCAGATACGCAGTATTTT.

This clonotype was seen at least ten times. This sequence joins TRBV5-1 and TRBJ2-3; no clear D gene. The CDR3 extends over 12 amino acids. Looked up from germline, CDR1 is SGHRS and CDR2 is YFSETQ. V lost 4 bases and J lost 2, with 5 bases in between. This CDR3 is CASSLNTDTQYF. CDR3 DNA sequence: TGCGCCAGCAGCCTAAACACAGATACGCAGTATTTT.

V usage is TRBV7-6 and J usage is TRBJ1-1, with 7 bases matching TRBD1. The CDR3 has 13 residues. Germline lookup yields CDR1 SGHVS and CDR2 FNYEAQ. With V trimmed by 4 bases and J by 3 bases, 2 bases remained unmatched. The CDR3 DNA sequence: TGTGCCAGCAGCTACACAGGGGACACTGAAGCTTTCTTT. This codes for CASSYTGDTEAFF.

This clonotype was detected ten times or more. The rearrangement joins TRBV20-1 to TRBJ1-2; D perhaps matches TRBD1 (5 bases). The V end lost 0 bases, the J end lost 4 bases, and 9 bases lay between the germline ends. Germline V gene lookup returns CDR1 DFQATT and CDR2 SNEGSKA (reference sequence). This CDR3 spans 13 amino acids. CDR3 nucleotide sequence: TGCAGTGCTAGAGATCAGGGAGGCTATGGCTACACCTTC. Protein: CSARDQGGYGYTF.

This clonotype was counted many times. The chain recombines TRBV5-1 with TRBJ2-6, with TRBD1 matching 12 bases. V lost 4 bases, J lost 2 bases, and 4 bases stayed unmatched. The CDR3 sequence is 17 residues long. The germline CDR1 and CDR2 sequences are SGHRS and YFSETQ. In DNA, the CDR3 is TGCGCCAGCAGCCCGGGACAGGGGGCGCCTGGGGCCAACGTCCTGACTTTC. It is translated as CASSPGQGAPGANVLTF.

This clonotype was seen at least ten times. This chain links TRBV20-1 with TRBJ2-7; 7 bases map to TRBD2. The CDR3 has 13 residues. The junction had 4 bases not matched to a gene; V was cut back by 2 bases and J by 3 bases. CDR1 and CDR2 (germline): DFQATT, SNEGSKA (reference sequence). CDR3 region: CSARTAGVYEQYF. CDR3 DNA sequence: TGCAGTGCTAGAACCGCGGGGGTCTACGAGCAGTACTTC.

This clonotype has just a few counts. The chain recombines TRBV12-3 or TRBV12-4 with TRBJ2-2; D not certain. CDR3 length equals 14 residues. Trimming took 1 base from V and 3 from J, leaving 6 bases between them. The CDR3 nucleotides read TGTGCCAGCAGTTTAGGGACGGACACCGGGGAGCTGTTTTTT. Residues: CASSLGTDTGELFF.

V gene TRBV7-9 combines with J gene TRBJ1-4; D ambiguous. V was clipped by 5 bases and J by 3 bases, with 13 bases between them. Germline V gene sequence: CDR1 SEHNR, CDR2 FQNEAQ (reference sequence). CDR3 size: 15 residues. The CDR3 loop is CASSQTQTPNEKLFF. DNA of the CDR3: TGTGCCAGCAGCCAGACACAGACTCCTAATGAAAAACTGTTTTTT.

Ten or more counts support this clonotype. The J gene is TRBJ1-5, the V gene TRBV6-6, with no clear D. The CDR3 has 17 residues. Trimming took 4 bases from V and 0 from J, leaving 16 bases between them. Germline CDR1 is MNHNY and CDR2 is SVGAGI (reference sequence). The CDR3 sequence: CASSSFGQPYSNQPQHF. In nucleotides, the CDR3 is TGTGCCAGCAGTTCGTTCGGCCAGCCTTATAGCAATCAGCCCCAGCATTTT.

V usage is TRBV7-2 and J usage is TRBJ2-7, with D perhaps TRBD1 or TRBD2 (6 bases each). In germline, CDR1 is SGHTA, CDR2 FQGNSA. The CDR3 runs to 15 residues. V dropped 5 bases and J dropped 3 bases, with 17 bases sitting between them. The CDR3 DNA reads TGTGCCAGCAGCGGAGGGGGATTTAGAGTCTACGAGCAGTACTTC. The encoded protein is CASSGGGFRVYEQYF.

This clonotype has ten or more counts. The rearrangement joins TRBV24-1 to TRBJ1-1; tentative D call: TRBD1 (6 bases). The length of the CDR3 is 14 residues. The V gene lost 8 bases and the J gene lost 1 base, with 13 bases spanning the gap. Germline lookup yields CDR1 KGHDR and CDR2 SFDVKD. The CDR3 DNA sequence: TGTGCCACCACCCCACAGGGTGGGAACACTGAAGCTTTCTTT. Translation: CATTPQGGNTEAFF.